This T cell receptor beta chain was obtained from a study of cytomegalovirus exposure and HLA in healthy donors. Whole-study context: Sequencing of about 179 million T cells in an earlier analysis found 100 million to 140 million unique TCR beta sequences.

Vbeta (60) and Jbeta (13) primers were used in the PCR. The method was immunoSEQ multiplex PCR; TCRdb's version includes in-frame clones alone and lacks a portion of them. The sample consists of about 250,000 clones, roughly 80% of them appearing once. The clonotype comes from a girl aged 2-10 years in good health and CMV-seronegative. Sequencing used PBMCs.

This CDR3 reads CASRAGGPDTQYF. The CDR3 coding sequence is TGTGCCAGCAGGGCGGGGGGCCCGGATACGCAGTATTTT. The chain couples TRBV25-1 to TRBJ2-3; 8 bases agree with TRBD2. CDR1 and CDR2 from the germline V gene are MGHDK and SYGVNS. CDR3 length: 13 residues. With 6 bases clipped from V and 6 bases from J, the junction kept 5 bases outside the gene matches.